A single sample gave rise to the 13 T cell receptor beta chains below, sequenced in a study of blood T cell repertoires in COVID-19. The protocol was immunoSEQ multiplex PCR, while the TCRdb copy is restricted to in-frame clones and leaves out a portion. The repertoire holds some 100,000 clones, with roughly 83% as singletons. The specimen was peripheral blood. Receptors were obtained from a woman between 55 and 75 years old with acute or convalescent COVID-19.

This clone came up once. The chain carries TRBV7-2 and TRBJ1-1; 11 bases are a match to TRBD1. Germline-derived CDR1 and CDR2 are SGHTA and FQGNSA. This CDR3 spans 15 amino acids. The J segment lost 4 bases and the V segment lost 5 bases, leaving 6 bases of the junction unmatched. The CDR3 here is CASSLLGTGGTEAFF. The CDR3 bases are TGTGCCAGCAGCCTCCTGGGGACAGGGGGCACTGAAGCTTTCTTT.

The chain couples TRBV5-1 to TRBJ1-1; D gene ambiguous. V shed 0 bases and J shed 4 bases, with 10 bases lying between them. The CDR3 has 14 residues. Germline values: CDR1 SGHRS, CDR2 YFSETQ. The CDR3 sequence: CASSLEGRSTEAFF. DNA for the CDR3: TGCGCCAGCAGCTTGGAAGGGAGGAGCACTGAAGCTTTCTTT.

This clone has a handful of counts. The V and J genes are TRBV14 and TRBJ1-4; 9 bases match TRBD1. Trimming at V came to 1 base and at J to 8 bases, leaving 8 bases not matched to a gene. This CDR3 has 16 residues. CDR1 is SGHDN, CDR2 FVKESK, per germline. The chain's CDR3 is CASSQAGDRVSEKLFF. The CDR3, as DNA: TGTGCCAGCAGCCAAGCGGGGGACAGGGTGAGCGAAAAACTGTTTTTT.

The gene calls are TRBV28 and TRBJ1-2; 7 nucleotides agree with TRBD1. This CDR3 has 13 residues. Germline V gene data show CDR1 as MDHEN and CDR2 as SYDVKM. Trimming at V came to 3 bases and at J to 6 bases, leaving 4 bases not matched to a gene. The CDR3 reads CASSLGTGDGYTF. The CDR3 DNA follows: TGTGCCAGCAGTTTGGGAACAGGGGATGGCTACACCTTC.

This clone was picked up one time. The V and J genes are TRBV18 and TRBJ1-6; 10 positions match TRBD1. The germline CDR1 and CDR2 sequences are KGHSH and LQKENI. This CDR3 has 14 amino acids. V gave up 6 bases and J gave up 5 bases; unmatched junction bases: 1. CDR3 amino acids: CASSGQGNNSPLHF. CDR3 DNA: TGTGCCAGCTCGGGACAGGGGAATAATTCACCCCTCCACTTT.

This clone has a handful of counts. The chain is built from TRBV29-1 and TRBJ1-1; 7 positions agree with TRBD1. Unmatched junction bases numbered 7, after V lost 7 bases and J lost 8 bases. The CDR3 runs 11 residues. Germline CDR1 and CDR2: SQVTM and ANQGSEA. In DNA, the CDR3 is TGCAGCGCTTACTACAGGGGCGAAGCTTTCTTT. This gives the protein CSAYYRGEAFF.

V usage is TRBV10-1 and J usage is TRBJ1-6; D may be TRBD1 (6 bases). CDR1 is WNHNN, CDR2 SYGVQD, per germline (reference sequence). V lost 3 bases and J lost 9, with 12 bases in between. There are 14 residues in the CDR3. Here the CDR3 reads CASSDGTLGSPLHF. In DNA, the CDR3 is TGCGCCAGCAGTGACGGGACACTGGGTTCACCCCTCCACTTT.

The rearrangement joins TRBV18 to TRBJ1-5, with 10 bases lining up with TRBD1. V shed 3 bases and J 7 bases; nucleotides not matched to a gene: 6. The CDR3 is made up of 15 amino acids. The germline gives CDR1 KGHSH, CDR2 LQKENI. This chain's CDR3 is CASSPGTGVMQPQHF. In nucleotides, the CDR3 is TGTGCCAGCTCACCCGGGACAGGGGTGATGCAGCCCCAGCATTTT.

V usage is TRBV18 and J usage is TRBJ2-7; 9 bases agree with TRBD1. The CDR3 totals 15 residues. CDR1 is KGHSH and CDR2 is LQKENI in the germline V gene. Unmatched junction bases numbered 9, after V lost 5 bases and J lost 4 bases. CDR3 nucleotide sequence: TGTGCCAGCTCAGTTACAGGGGGCGGCATGTACGAGCAGTACTTC. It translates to CASSVTGGGMYEQYF.

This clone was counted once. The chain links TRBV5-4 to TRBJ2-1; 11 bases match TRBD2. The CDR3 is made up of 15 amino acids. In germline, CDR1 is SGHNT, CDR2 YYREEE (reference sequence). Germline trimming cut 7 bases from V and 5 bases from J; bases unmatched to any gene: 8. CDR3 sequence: CASSISGRVDNEQFF. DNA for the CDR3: TGTGCCAGCTCCATTAGCGGGAGGGTCGACAATGAGCAGTTCTTC.

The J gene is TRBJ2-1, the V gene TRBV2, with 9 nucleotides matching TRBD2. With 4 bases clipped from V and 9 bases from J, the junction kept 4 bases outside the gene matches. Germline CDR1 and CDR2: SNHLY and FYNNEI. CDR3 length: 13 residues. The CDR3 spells CASSVGREGEQFF. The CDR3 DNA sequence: TGTGCCAGCAGTGTGGGGCGGGAGGGTGAGCAGTTCTTC.

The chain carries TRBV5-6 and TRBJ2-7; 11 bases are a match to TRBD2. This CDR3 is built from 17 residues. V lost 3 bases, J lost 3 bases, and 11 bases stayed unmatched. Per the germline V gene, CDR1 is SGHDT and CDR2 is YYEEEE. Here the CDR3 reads CASSYYGGLAVGYEQYF. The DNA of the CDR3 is TGTGCCAGCAGCTATTACGGGGGACTAGCGGTGGGCTACGAGCAGTACTTC. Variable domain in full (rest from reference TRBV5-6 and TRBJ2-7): DAGVTQSPTHLIKTRGQQVTLRCSPKSGHDTVSWYQQALGQGPQFIFQYYEEEERQRGNFPDRFSGHQFPNYSSELNVNALLLGDSALYLCASSYYGGLAVGYEQYFGPGTRLTVT.

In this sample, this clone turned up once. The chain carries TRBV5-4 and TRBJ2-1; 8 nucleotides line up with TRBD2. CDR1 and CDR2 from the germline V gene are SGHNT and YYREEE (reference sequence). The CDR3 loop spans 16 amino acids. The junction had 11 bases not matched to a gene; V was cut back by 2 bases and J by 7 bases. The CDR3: CASSFPGGVMGNEQFF. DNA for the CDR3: TGTGCCAGCAGCTTCCCGGGAGGGGTAATGGGAAATGAGCAGTTCTTC.